Each of the 20 T cell receptor beta chains below was sequenced from the same sample in a study of shared clonotypes between healthy human individuals. Method: immunoSEQ multiplex PCR; TCRdb's copy keeps in-frame clones and lacks some. Here the sample spans a few million clones, approximately 96% being singletons. The sample taken for sequencing was naive CD4+ T cells sorted from blood. The sample's subset: CD45RA+ positively selected. These receptors originate from a man aged 18 to 29 in good health.

J is TRBJ2-7 and V is TRBV7-2, with unresolved D. Germline lookup yields CDR1 SGHTA and CDR2 FQGNSA. Trimming pared 2 bases from V and 3 bases from J, leaving 8 bases between. The CDR3 runs to 13 residues. This chain's CDR3 is CASSLSTIYEQYF. CDR3 bases: TGTGCCAGCAGCTTATCTACCATCTACGAGCAGTACTTC. Variable domain in full (rest from reference TRBV7-2 and TRBJ2-7): GAGVSQSPSNKVTEKGKDVELRCDPISGHTALYWYRQSLGQGLEFLIYFQGNSAPDKSGLPSDRFSAERTGGSVSTLTIQRTQQEDSAVYLCASSLSTIYEQYFGPGTRLTVT.

J is TRBJ2-1 and V is TRBV18; 12 bases align to TRBD2. This CDR3 comprises 16 residues. Germline CDR1 is KGHSH and CDR2 is LQKENI. V lost 4 bases to trimming and J lost 5 bases; unmatched junction nucleotides: 6. The chain's CDR3 is CASSLSTSGGNNEQFF. DNA of the CDR3: TGTGCCAGCTCACTTTCGACTAGCGGGGGAAACAATGAGCAGTTCTTC.

The chain employs TRBV9 and TRBJ1-1; D not certain. Germline assignment: CDR1 SGDLS and CDR2 YYNGEE. V was clipped by 4 bases and J by 0 bases, with 13 bases between them. This CDR3 region has 15 residues. The CDR3 region has the DNA TGTGCCAGCAGCTCCGATCGGGGAATGAACACTGAAGCTTTCTTT. Encoded protein: CASSSDRGMNTEAFF.

This rearrangement joins TRBV7-8 to TRBJ1-4; the D gene is possibly TRBD1 (5 bases). The V end lost 1 base, the J end lost 4 bases, and 16 bases lay between the germline ends. The CDR3 has 17 residues. CDR1 and CDR2 from the germline V gene are SGHVS and FQNEAQ. CDR3 DNA sequence: TGTGCCAGCAGCTTAGGGCCTCGGGGCCGGTTTAATGAAAAACTGTTTTTT. Its protein is CASSLGPRGRFNEKLFF.

The V and J genes are TRBV5-1 and TRBJ1-1; unclear D gene. The CDR3 is 12 amino acids. Trimming left V 5 bases short and J 1 base short, with 6 bases between. Per germline, CDR1 SGHRS and CDR2 YFSETQ. The CDR3 is CASRWGNTEAFF. CDR3 nucleotide sequence: TGCGCCAGCAGGTGGGGGAACACTGAAGCTTTCTTT.

The chain combines TRBV7-9 with TRBJ2-7, with 7 bases identical to TRBD1. In germline, CDR1 is SEHNR, CDR2 FQNEAQ (reference sequence). The CDR3 consists of 11 residues. Trimming at V came to 10 bases and at J to 6 bases, leaving 6 bases not matched to a gene. The CDR3 region has the DNA TGTGCCACCCGGACAGGTCGCGAGCAGTACTTC. It codes for CATRTGREQYF.

The J gene is TRBJ2-7, the V gene TRBV5-6; D tentatively fits TRBD1 or TRBD2 (5 bases each). Germline CDR1 reads SGHDT; CDR2 reads YYEEEE. The CDR3 length is 14 residues. The V and J ends lost 4 bases and 4 bases respectively, with 15 bases between them. The CDR3 sequence is CASSNRDGSYEQYF. CDR3 bases: TGTGCCAGCAGCAACCGGGACGGCTCTTACGAGCAGTACTTC.

This chain links TRBV18 with TRBJ2-7; unclear D gene. This CDR3 comprises 12 residues. Per the germline V gene, CDR1 is KGHSH and CDR2 is LQKENI. V lost 6 bases, J lost 9 bases, and 15 bases lay in between. The CDR3 reads CASSLKGERQYF. CDR3 sequence (DNA): TGTGCCAGCTCGCTCAAAGGCGAAAGGCAGTACTTC. The full variable domain, in which reference TRBV18 and TRBJ2-7 provide the parts outside the CDR3, is NAGVMQNPRHLVRRRGQEARLRCSPMKGHSHVYWYRQLPEEGLKFMVYLQKENIIDESGMPKERFSAEFPKEGPSILRIQQVVRGDSAAYFCASSLKGERQYFGPGTRLTVT.

The gene calls are TRBV7-5 and TRBJ1-1. TRBV7-5 constitutes a pseudogene. This CDR3 comprises 12 residues. In DNA, the CDR3 is TGTGCCAGAACCCAACCGGACGTGGGGGCTTTCTTT. It yields the protein CARTQPDVGAFF.

The V gene is TRBV7-2, the J gene TRBJ2-3; TRBD2 might be the D (5 bases). The CDR3 consists of 16 residues. V was cut by 5 bases and J by 0 bases, with 15 bases left in between. CDR1 and CDR2 from the germline V gene are SGHTA and FQGNSA. CDR3 nucleotides: TGTGCCAGCAGCAGAAAAAGCGGTCCTAGCACAGATACGCAGTATTTT. Translating gives CASSRKSGPSTDTQYF.

The chain employs TRBV18 and TRBJ2-7, with D maybe TRBD1 (5 bases). Germline V lookup: CDR1 KGHSH, CDR2 LQKENI. CDR3 length: 12 residues. The V end lost 2 bases, the J end lost 9 bases, and 11 bases lay between the germline ends. The DNA for the CDR3 is TGTGCCAGCTCACCATCCAGGGAAGGGCAGTACTTC. This translates into CASSPSREGQYF.

The chain has TRBV2 and TRBJ2-7; tentative D call: TRBD1 (6 bases). Trimming pared 8 bases from V and 4 bases from J, leaving 12 bases between. Germline V gene lookup returns CDR1 SNHLY and CDR2 FYNNEI. This CDR3 region has 12 residues. The CDR3 bases are TGTGCCAGCCAGGGGCTAGGGTACGAGCAGTACTTC. Amino acid sequence: CASQGLGYEQYF. Full variable domain (missing parts from reference TRBV2 and TRBJ2-7): EPEVTQTPSHQVTQMGQEVILRCVPISNHLYFYWYRQILGQKVEFLVSFYNNEISEKSEIFDDQFSVERPDGSNFTLKIRSTKLEDSAMYFCASQGLGYEQYFGPGTRLTVT.

On this clone itself: The same CDR3 arises from other DNA sequences in this sample as well. The rearrangement links TRBV10-2 to TRBJ1-1; weak D call: TRBD1 (5 bases). The CDR3 is 13 amino acids. CDR1 and CDR2 (germline): WSHSY, SAAADI. The V and J ends lost 3 bases and 5 bases respectively, with 10 bases between them. CDR3 sequence (DNA): TGCGCCAGCAGTGATCAGGGATATACTGAAGCTTTCTTT. Protein sequence: CASSDQGYTEAFF.

This chain uses TRBV10-1 with TRBJ2-2, with 7 bases fitting TRBD2. Germline V gene sequence: CDR1 WNHNN, CDR2 SYGVQD (reference sequence). The CDR3 spans 15 residues. The V and J ends lost 3 bases and 4 bases, in that order; junction bases with no gene match: 5. The chain's CDR3 is CASSEARTSTGELFF. CDR3 DNA: TGCGCCAGCAGTGAAGCCAGGACTAGCACCGGGGAGCTGTTTTTT.

The rearrangement uses TRBV18 and TRBJ2-7, with TRBD1 matching over 9 bases. The CDR3 loop spans 16 amino acids. Germline assignment: CDR1 KGHSH and CDR2 LQKENI. Trimming cost V 4 bases and J 5 bases; bases outside gene matches: 12. The CDR3 DNA reads as TGTGCCAGCTCACACTCTCCAGGGACAGGGTTAAACGAGCAGTACTTC. It specifies CASSHSPGTGLNEQYF.

The J gene is TRBJ2-1, the V gene TRBV27; D assignment may be TRBD1 or TRBD2 (8 bases each). CDR1 is MNHEY, CDR2 SMNVEV, per germline (reference sequence). Trimming removed 5 bases at V and 5 bases at J, with 22 bases between. The length of the CDR3 is 17 residues. CDR3 loop: CASSPQGAGGSHNEQFF. The CDR3 bases are TGTGCCAGCAGTCCCCAGGGGGCGGGAGGATCCCACAATGAGCAGTTCTTC.

The rearrangement links TRBV5-4 to TRBJ1-2; 9 bases are a match to TRBD1. This CDR3 comprises 16 residues. Germline-derived CDR1 and CDR2 are SGHNT and YYREEE (reference sequence). V lost 4 bases, J lost 2 bases, and 9 bases stayed unmatched. The CDR3 protein is CASSVDRGLLNYGYTF. CDR3 sequence (DNA): TGTGCCAGCAGCGTGGACAGGGGACTGCTAAACTATGGCTACACCTTC.

V is TRBV30 and J is TRBJ2-1, with a weak D call TRBD2 (6 bases). Trimming cost V 5 bases and J 5 bases, with 25 bases left between them. Germline values: CDR1 GTSNPN, CDR2 SVGIG (reference sequence). The CDR3 has 17 amino acids. Here the CDR3 DNA reads TGTGCCTGGCTCCACACCGGGACTTACAATCGGAACAATGAGCAGTTCTTC. Its translation: CAWLHTGTYNRNNEQFF.

In its sample, this clone was seen once. The chain is built from TRBV6-1 and TRBJ1-5, with D perhaps TRBD1 (5 bases). The ends were cut back, 3 bases at V and 0 bases at J, with 21 bases in the middle. The germline V gene has CDR1 MNHNS and CDR2 SASEGT. The CDR3 runs to 19 residues. The CDR3 loop is CASSEWTRQILNSNQPQHF. As DNA, the CDR3 is TGTGCCAGCAGTGAGTGGACAAGACAGATATTGAATAGCAATCAGCCCCAGCATTTT.

The chain links TRBV5-8 to TRBJ1-4; D call uncertain. The CDR3 runs 15 residues. From germline, CDR1 is SGHTS and CDR2 YDEGEE. V was pared by 4 bases and J by 7 bases, with 17 bases between. CDR3 in DNA: TGTGCCAGCAGCCCGGAAGGGAAGAGGCGTGAAAAACTGTTTTTT. Translating it yields CASSPEGKRREKLFF.